These 21 T cell receptor beta chains were all obtained from the same sample, sequenced in a study of T cell responses to AZD1222 COVID-19 vaccine. The repertoire was sequenced with immunoSEQ multiplex PCR; TCRdb's copy has only in-frame clones and lacks some. The repertoire holds around 130,000 clones, 80% to 90% seen once, with around 3.1% in the top ten. The material was peripheral blood, obtained on day 0 of AZD1222 vaccination. Every receptor here comes from an adult in good health.

The chain joins TRBV6-5 to TRBJ1-1; no reliable D call. The germline V and J ends were trimmed by 1 base and 0 bases, with 9 bases remaining between them. Germline V gene sequence: CDR1 MNHEY, CDR2 SVGAGI. This CDR3 spans 15 amino acids. The CDR3 nucleotides read TGTGCCAGCAGTTACTATGTCGATATGAACACTGAAGCTTTCTTT. This translates into CASSYYVDMNTEAFF.

V and J are TRBV7-6 and TRBJ1-1; the match to TRBD1 covers 7 bases. V was clipped by 1 base and J by 5 bases; unmatched bases: 7. This CDR3 is 15 amino acids long. Germline CDR1 SGHVS, CDR2 FNYEAQ. The CDR3: CASSLGQGRGTEAFF. CDR3 DNA sequence: TGTGCCAGCAGCTTAGGACAGGGCCGAGGGACTGAAGCTTTCTTT.

The chain recombines TRBV28 with TRBJ1-6; D unclear. The germline V gene has CDR1 MDHEN and CDR2 SYDVKM. V lost 2 bases, J lost 7 bases, and 15 bases lay in between. The CDR3 spans 16 residues. The chain's CDR3 is CASSLVWAAKNSPLHF. In DNA, the CDR3 is TGTGCCAGCAGTTTAGTCTGGGCAGCCAAGAATTCACCCCTCCACTTT.

The chain employs TRBV7-9 and TRBJ1-3; the D gene is possibly TRBD1 (5 bases). Germline V lookup: CDR1 SEHNR, CDR2 FQNEAQ (reference sequence). V was clipped by 4 bases and J by 0 bases, with 10 bases between them. The CDR3 runs 15 residues. DNA for the CDR3: TGTGCCAGCAGCTCCCCGAGGGGCTCTGGAAACACCATATATTTT. Its protein is CASSSPRGSGNTIYF. The full variable domain, its missing parts supplied by reference TRBV7-9 and TRBJ1-3, is DTGVSQNPRHKITKRGQNVTFRCDPISEHNRLYWYRQTLGQGPEFLTYFQNEAQLEKSRLLSDRFSAERPKGSFSTLEIQRTEQGDSAMYLCASSSPRGSGNTIYFGEGSWLTVV.

The chain is built from TRBV2 and TRBJ2-6; no definite D call. Germline loops: CDR1 SNHLY, CDR2 FYNNEI. Trimming stripped 6 bases from V and 1 base from J, with 16 bases between. The CDR3 is 17 amino acids. CDR3 sequence (DNA): TGTGCCAGCAGACCAGTGCAGATCCCTTCTGGGGCCAACGTCCTGACTTTC. As protein: CASRPVQIPSGANVLTF.

This chain uses TRBV6-5 with TRBJ2-7; D perhaps matches TRBD1 (6 bases). The V gene lost 0 bases and the J gene lost 2 bases, with 14 bases spanning the gap. The CDR3 runs to 16 residues. Germline CDR1 reads MNHEY; CDR2 reads SVGAGI. CDR3 coding DNA: TGTGCCAGCAGTTACTCCCCTCCGGGACAAACCTACGAGCAGTACTTC. The encoded protein is CASSYSPPGQTYEQYF.

The J gene is TRBJ2-3, the V gene TRBV9; 14 bases match TRBD2. The CDR3 totals 18 residues. Germline V gives CDR1 SGDLS, CDR2 YYNGEE. The V and J ends lost 3 bases and 2 bases, in that order; junction bases with no gene match: 8. CDR3 in amino acids: CASSARLAGGRNTDTQYF. CDR3 in DNA: TGTGCCAGCAGCGCGAGACTAGCGGGGGGGCGTAACACAGATACGCAGTATTTT. The whole variable domain, remainder taken from reference TRBV9 and TRBJ2-3, is DSGVTQTPKHLITATGQRVTLRCSPRSGDLSVYWYQQSLDQGLQFLIQYYNGEERAKGNILERFSAQQFPDLHSELNLSSLELGDSALYFCASSARLAGGRNTDTQYFGPGTRLTVL.

The chain is built from TRBV28 and TRBJ1-6; D is ambiguous. V was trimmed by 3 bases and J by 7 bases, leaving 13 bases between them. The CDR3 loop spans 15 amino acids. Per germline, CDR1 MDHEN and CDR2 SYDVKM. In DNA, the CDR3 is TGTGCCAGCAGTTTCTTGGGGAGCCGCAATTCACCCCTCCACTTT. Residues: CASSFLGSRNSPLHF.

The chain employs TRBV6-2 or TRBV6-3 and TRBJ1-3; D possibly corresponds to TRBD1 (5 bases). Trimming removed 5 bases from V and 0 bases from J, with 14 bases in between. Germline assignment: CDR1 MNHEY and CDR2 SVGEGT. The CDR3 is 16 residues long. The CDR3 protein is CASSTRDADSGNTIYF. Written as DNA, the CDR3 is TGTGCCAGCAGTACTCGGGACGCCGACTCTGGAAACACCATATATTTT.

The rearrangement links TRBV18 to TRBJ2-5; D gene uncertain. CDR1 is KGHSH, CDR2 LQKENI, per germline. This CDR3 is built from 14 residues. V was clipped by 0 bases and J by 5 bases, with 10 bases between them. This CDR3 is CASSPPLPAETQYF. As DNA, the CDR3 is TGTGCCAGCTCACCACCGTTGCCGGCGGAGACCCAGTACTTC.

This clone has more than one count but fewer than ten. The chain recombines TRBV4-2 with TRBJ2-1; D may be TRBD2 (5 bases). Trimming removed 1 base at V and 4 bases at J, with 11 bases between. The CDR3 sequence is 15 residues long. Germline CDR1 and CDR2: LGHNA and YNFKEQ. The CDR3 region has the DNA TGTGCCAGCAGCCAAGGGACGGGATTTTACAATGAGCAGTTCTTC. Amino acids: CASSQGTGFYNEQFF.

The rearrangement uses TRBV11-1 and TRBJ2-7; no clear D gene. CDR3 length: 15 amino acids. Trimming stripped 0 bases from V and 3 bases from J, with 12 bases between. Germline CDR1 SGHAT, CDR2 FQDESV (reference sequence). Here the CDR3 DNA reads TGTGCCAGCAGCTTAGCTGGCCTCCGAGACTACGAGCAGTACTTC. It yields the protein CASSLAGLRDYEQYF.

The rearrangement links TRBV19 to TRBJ1-6; possible D gene TRBD1, 5 bases. The CDR3 spans 13 residues. Germline V gene lookup returns CDR1 LNHDA and CDR2 SQIVND (reference sequence). V lost 9 bases and J lost 7, with 13 bases in between. CDR3 sequence: CASPPGGNSPLHF. Here the CDR3 DNA reads TGTGCCAGCCCCCCGGGGGGAAATTCACCCCTCCACTTT.

The chain employs TRBV16 and TRBJ1-2; D is unclear. In germline, CDR1 is KGHSY, CDR2 FQNENV. This CDR3 region has 12 residues. Trimming pared 4 bases from V and 3 bases from J, leaving 6 bases between. CDR3 sequence reads: CASSLGDYGYTF. The CDR3 DNA reads as TGTGCCAGCAGCCTCGGGGACTATGGCTACACCTTC.

The V call is TRBV7-3, the J call TRBJ2-1; D unclear. Per germline, CDR1 SGHTA and CDR2 FQGTGA. The ends were cut back, 4 bases at V and 0 bases at J, with 13 bases in the middle. The CDR3 extends over 16 amino acids. In DNA form, the CDR3 reads TGTGCCAGCAGCTCCCGGAGTTCTAGCTCCTACAATGAGCAGTTCTTC. Its translation: CASSSRSSSSYNEQFF.

V gene TRBV27 combines with J gene TRBJ1-2; D unresolved. The CDR3 loop spans 14 amino acids. Germline V gives CDR1 MNHEY, CDR2 SMNVEV (reference sequence). Trimming left V 0 bases short and J 4 bases short, with 9 bases between. The CDR3 loop is CASSLSGKIYGYTF. In DNA form, the CDR3 reads TGTGCCAGCAGTTTATCCGGCAAAATCTATGGCTACACCTTC.

The rearrangement links TRBV7-3 to TRBJ1-3; 7 positions agree with TRBD1. V shed 5 bases, J shed 3 bases, and the junction held 10 bases outside the gene matches. There are 16 residues in the CDR3. Germline V gene data show CDR1 as SGHTA and CDR2 as FQGTGA. The CDR3 DNA is TGTGCCAGCAGCCACCGGACAGGCGTTGATGGAAACACCATATATTTT. It yields the protein CASSHRTGVDGNTIYF.

This chain links TRBV2 with TRBJ2-2, with 7 positions matching TRBD1. CDR1 and CDR2 (germline): SNHLY, FYNNEI. V lost 5 bases and J lost 1; bases outside the gene matches: 1. The CDR3 is made up of 14 amino acids. As DNA, the CDR3 is TGTGCCAGCAGTTGGGACAGGAACACCGGGGAGCTGTTTTTT. Its protein product is CASSWDRNTGELFF.

V gene TRBV28 combines with J gene TRBJ2-3; D gene unclear. The CDR3 is made up of 15 amino acids. CDR1 and CDR2 (germline): MDHEN, SYDVKM. The germline V and J ends were trimmed by 4 bases and 5 bases, with 16 bases remaining between them. The CDR3 spells CASSSPRLRGDTQYF. The CDR3, as DNA: TGTGCCAGCAGTTCCCCGAGGTTGCGTGGAGATACGCAGTATTTT.

The V call is TRBV27, the J call TRBJ1-4, with a weak D call TRBD1 (5 bases). Germline CDR1 MNHEY, CDR2 SMNVEV (reference sequence). Trimming left V 8 bases short and J 7 bases short, with 20 bases between. This CDR3 is 15 amino acids long. The CDR3, as DNA: TGTGCCAGCGGCCCTTTTATCCAGGGACTTGAAAAACTGTTTTTT. Translated: CASGPFIQGLEKLFF.

This clone appeared once. The chain couples TRBV27 to TRBJ2-7; 7 nucleotides align to TRBD2. CDR1 MNHEY and CDR2 SMNVEV come from the germline V gene (reference sequence). The V gene end was trimmed by 2 bases and the J gene end by 0 bases; junction bases not matched to a gene: 4. The CDR3 spans 15 residues. The CDR3 sequence is CASSLIAGISYEQYF. For the CDR3, the DNA is TGTGCCAGCAGTTTAATAGCGGGCATCTCCTACGAGCAGTACTTC.